A single sample gave rise to the 21 T cell receptor beta chains below, sequenced in a study of blood T cells in healthy people across ages. It was with a sample-barcoded 5' primer and a J-beta primer mix that a second PCR of roughly 7 to 12 cycles was run. Using its own MiXCR run on the 5' RACE reads, TCRdb lists one record per CDR3 protein. In the table there are over 500,000 distinct CDR3 sequences, 40% to 65% of which are singletons. What was sequenced was blood. These receptors originate from an elderly woman in good health.

Note on this clonotype: One end of the junction does not line up with germline, which may come from a read error. The chain carries TRBV6-2 or TRBV6-3 and TRBJ2-7; D unclear. The CDR3 is made up of 12 amino acids. Germline values: CDR1 MNHEY, CDR2 SVGEGT. CDR3 in amino acids: CASTGFIGEQYF. CDR3 sequence (DNA): TGCGCCAGCACCGGATTTATCGGCGAGCAGTACTTC.

This sequence joins TRBV7-2 and TRBJ2-3; TRBD2 matches 11 bases. V was pared by 5 bases and J by 4 bases, with 11 bases of the junction left unmatched. This CDR3 spans 17 amino acids. Per germline, CDR1 SGHTA and CDR2 FQGNSA. The CDR3 sequence: CASSKLAGVPGADTQYF. Written as DNA, the CDR3 is TGTGCCAGCAGCAAACTAGCGGGGGTCCCGGGGGCAGATACGCAGTATTTT. The full variable domain, rest sourced from reference TRBV7-2 and TRBJ2-3, is GAGVSQSPSNKVTEKGKDVELRCDPISGHTALYWYRQSLGQGLEFLIYFQGNSAPDKSGLPSDRFSAERTGGSVSTLTIQRTQQEDSAVYLCASSKLAGVPGADTQYFGPGTRLTVL.

This clonotype was counted many times. The rearrangement joins TRBV6-6 to TRBJ2-3, with D hard to call. Trimming pared 4 bases from V and 0 bases from J, leaving 14 bases between. The germline CDR1 and CDR2 sequences are MNHNY and SVGAGI (reference sequence). CDR3 size: 16 residues. CDR3 protein: CASSFGRITSTDTQYF. The CDR3 DNA is TGTGCCAGCAGTTTTGGCAGAATAACTAGCACAGATACGCAGTATTTT.

This sequence joins TRBV3-1 and TRBJ1-2, with D possibly being TRBD1 (6 bases). The V and J ends lost 0 bases and 5 bases respectively, with 7 bases between them. Germline V gives CDR1 LGHDT, CDR2 YNNKEL (reference sequence). The CDR3 has 13 amino acids. The CDR3: CASSQEGQYGYTF. The DNA for the CDR3 is TGTGCCAGCAGCCAAGAAGGACAGTATGGCTACACCTTC.

Comment on this clonotype: Since a much larger clone is just one base distant, this may be a read error. The chain recombines TRBV2 with TRBJ2-1; 7 bases agree with TRBD2. This CDR3 has 13 amino acids. V trimming: 6 bases; J trimming: 13 bases; junction bases outside the gene matches: 12. Germline lookup yields CDR1 SNHLY and CDR2 FYNNEI. The CDR3 coding sequence is TGTGCCAGCAGCGGACTAGAAAGGGAGACCCAGTTCTTC. Protein product: CASSGLERETQFF.

The V and J genes are TRBV25-1 and TRBJ1-2; D gene ambiguous. The CDR3 has 13 amino acids. V dropped 0 bases and J dropped 8 bases, with 10 bases sitting between them. Germline assignment: CDR1 MGHDK and CDR2 SYGVNS. The DNA of the CDR3 is TGTGCCAGCAGTGAATATCTGGGGAACGGCTACACCTTC. Amino acid sequence: CASSEYLGNGYTF.

Concerning this clonotype itself: A single base separates this from a much larger clone, so it may be a read error. The V and J genes are TRBV27 and TRBJ2-5, with D hard to call. V shed 0 bases and J shed 11 bases, with 16 bases lying between them. Germline V gives CDR1 MNHEY, CDR2 SMNVEV (reference sequence). This CDR3 contains 14 residues. DNA for the CDR3: TGTGCCAGCAGTTTATCTCGGACGCTCAATGAGCAGTACTTC. Its protein is CASSLSRTLNEQYF.

The chain joins TRBV4-1 to TRBJ2-7; no reliable D call. Trimming left V 0 bases short and J 5 bases short, with 5 bases between. This CDR3 is 12 amino acids long. Germline CDR1 and CDR2: MGHRA and YSYEKL. CDR3 amino acids: CASSQETDEQYF. Here the CDR3 DNA reads TGCGCCAGCAGCCAAGAAACGGACGAGCAGTACTTC.

This clonotype was detected once. A much larger clone sits a single nucleotide away, making a read error possible. The chain uses TRBV7-2 and TRBJ1-4; 7 bases agree with TRBD1. With 11 bases clipped from V and 7 bases from J, the junction kept 10 bases outside the gene matches. Germline V lookup: CDR1 SGHTA, CDR2 FQGNSA. This CDR3 is 13 amino acids long. The CDR3 spells CASRQGSSEKLFF. The CDR3 bases are TGTGCCTCGCGACAGGGTAGTAGTGAAAAACTGTTTTTT.

This chain uses TRBV2 with TRBJ2-3; D is unclear. Germline CDR1 reads SNHLY; CDR2 reads FYNNEI. The V end lost 3 bases, the J end lost 1 base, and 11 bases lay between the germline ends. CDR3 length: 15 amino acids. This CDR3 is CASSDRGARTDTQYF. The CDR3 bases are TGTGCCAGCAGTGACAGAGGCGCTCGCACAGATACGCAGTATTTT.

This clonotype was observed a handful of times. J is TRBJ2-4 and V is TRBV2; D uncertain. The CDR3 sequence is 11 residues long. Trimming shortened V by 5 bases and J by 5 bases, and 4 bases separated the two germline ends. Germline loops: CDR1 SNHLY, CDR2 FYNNEI. Here the CDR3 reads CASSPENIQYF. The DNA of the CDR3 is TGTGCCAGCAGTCCTGAAAACATTCAGTACTTC.

V and J are TRBV29-1 and TRBJ2-1; D tentatively reads TRBD1 or TRBD2 (5 bases each). There are 14 residues in the CDR3. Germline CDR1 SQVTM, CDR2 ANQGSEA. Trimming stripped 6 bases from V and 13 bases from J, with 25 bases between. CDR3 region: CSVLWDLPQETQFF. The DNA for the CDR3 is TGCAGCGTCCTCTGGGACCTACCTCAAGAGACCCAGTTCTTC.

This clonotype was recorded many times. The chain is built from TRBV2 and TRBJ1-6; TRBD1 is a possible D gene (6 bases). This CDR3 has 15 amino acids. V was cut by 7 bases and J by 2 bases, with 12 bases left in between. Germline loops: CDR1 SNHLY, CDR2 FYNNEI. Here the CDR3 reads CASNPQGTYNSPLHF. The CDR3 nucleotides read TGTGCCAGCAATCCACAGGGAACCTATAATTCACCCCTCCACTTT.

In this sample, this clonotype turned up many times. The DNA for the CDR3 is TGTGCCAGCAGAAAACCCCCGGATGGCTACACCTTC. Encoded protein: CASRKPPDGYTF. The rearrangement joins TRBV6-5 to TRBJ1-2; no reliable D call. The CDR3 sequence is 12 residues long. The V end lost 6 bases, the J end lost 6 bases, and 11 bases lay between the germline ends. The germline CDR1 and CDR2 sequences are MNHEY and SVGAGI.

This chain uses TRBV12-3 or TRBV12-4 with TRBJ1-1; a possible D gene is TRBD1 (5 bases). The ends were cut back, 7 bases at V and 0 bases at J, with 12 bases in the middle. This CDR3 is built from 14 residues. The CDR3 spells CASTLGEMNTEAFF. CDR3 nucleotide sequence: TGTGCCAGCACGCTGGGGGAGATGAACACTGAAGCTTTCTTT.

This clonotype was found a few times. V and J are TRBV4-1 and TRBJ2-3; no reliable D call. Trimming left V 2 bases short and J 5 bases short, with 20 bases between. Germline V CDR1 and CDR2: MGHRA, YSYEKL. The CDR3 is 17 residues long. The CDR3 nucleotides read TGCGCCAGCAGCCAACCTCAAACTCCAGGAGAATTAGATACGCAGTATTTT. The encoded protein is CASSQPQTPGELDTQYF.

This clonotype was counted at least ten times. V usage is TRBV20-1 and J usage is TRBJ2-7; 7 bases match TRBD2. This CDR3 comprises 16 residues. The germline V gene encodes CDR1 DFQATT and CDR2 SNEGSKA (reference sequence). J gave up 3 bases and V 0 bases, and 11 bases lay outside the gene matches. CDR3 nucleotide sequence: TGCAGTGCTAGAGACCCCCGGGAGAAGCGGGACTACGAGCAGTACTTC. It specifies CSARDPREKRDYEQYF.

J is TRBJ2-4 and V is TRBV2, with 7 bases fitting TRBD1. Matching the DNA end better, TRBJ2-7 makes the J call doubtful. CDR1 is SNHLY, CDR2 FYNNEI, per germline. The length of the CDR3 is 14 residues. CDR3 sequence: CASSDRDRTYEQYF. CDR3 nucleotides: TGTGCCAGCAGTGACCGGGACAGAACTTACGAGCAGTACTTC.

As for this clonotype: This may be a read error, as it is one base from a much larger clone. The chain is built from TRBV15 and TRBJ2-7; D may be TRBD2 (6 bases). With the DNA end fitting TRBJ2-5 better, the J assignment may be wrong. There are 13 residues in the CDR3. Germline CDR1 is LNHNV and CDR2 is YYDKDF (reference sequence). The CDR3 nucleotides are TGTGTCACCAGCCTACACGGAGGGGAGACCCAGTACTTC. This sequence encodes CVTSLHGGETQYF.

The gene calls are TRBV6-5 and TRBJ2-2; D may be TRBD1 (7 bases). The V and J ends lost 0 bases and 6 bases respectively, with 20 bases between them. Germline assignment: CDR1 MNHEY and CDR2 SVGAGI. The CDR3 loop spans 18 amino acids. The chain's CDR3 is CASSYSGTRTGGAGELFF. In DNA form, the CDR3 reads TGTGCCAGCAGTTACTCGGGTACTAGGACAGGCGGGGCCGGGGAGCTGTTTTTT.

The chain has TRBV15 and TRBJ2-4; the D is unclear. The germline gives CDR1 LNHNV, CDR2 YYDKDF (reference sequence). V lost 1 base and J 6 bases, leaving 16 bases between the germline ends. The CDR3 length is 16 residues. The CDR3 loop reads CATSRGMGRSTNIQYF. In DNA, the CDR3 is TGTGCCACCAGCAGAGGAATGGGCAGGAGTACAAACATTCAGTACTTC.